A single sample gave rise to the 3 T cell receptor beta chains below, sequenced in a study of control samples from healthy donors and cancer patients. TCRdb's table, derived via immunoSEQ multiplex PCR, lists solely in-frame clones and lacks some. The table shows tens of thousands of clones, with around nine tenths occurring only once. Sequencing used blood. Receptors were obtained from a man aged 45-60 years in good health.

The chain is built from TRBV6-5 and TRBJ1-2, with TRBD1 matching over 7 bases. CDR1 and CDR2 from the germline V gene are MNHEY and SVGAGI. This CDR3 region has 15 residues. V gave up 0 bases and J gave up 4 bases; unmatched junction bases: 5. The CDR3 coding sequence is TGTGCCAGCAGTTACTCGGGACAGTCCCTCTATGGCTACACCTTC. Amino acids: CASSYSGQSLYGYTF.

This chain connects TRBV2 to TRBJ1-1, with 7 bases matching TRBD1. V gave up 7 bases and J gave up 5 bases; unmatched junction bases: 10. CDR3 length equals 14 residues. Germline V gene lookup returns CDR1 SNHLY and CDR2 FYNNEI. In nucleotides, the CDR3 is TGTGCCAGCAAAGACAGGGAAGGGTGGACTGAAGCTTTCTTT. Residues: CASKDREGWTEAFF.

This chain connects TRBV9 to TRBJ2-5, with D tentatively TRBD2 (5 bases). The V gene's germline CDR1 is SGDLS and CDR2 YYNGEE. The CDR3 has 14 amino acids. V lost 2 bases and J lost 3, with 11 bases in between. The CDR3 is CASSVRTGKETQYF. CDR3 nucleotides: TGTGCCAGCAGCGTTCGGACGGGGAAAGAGACCCAGTACTTC.